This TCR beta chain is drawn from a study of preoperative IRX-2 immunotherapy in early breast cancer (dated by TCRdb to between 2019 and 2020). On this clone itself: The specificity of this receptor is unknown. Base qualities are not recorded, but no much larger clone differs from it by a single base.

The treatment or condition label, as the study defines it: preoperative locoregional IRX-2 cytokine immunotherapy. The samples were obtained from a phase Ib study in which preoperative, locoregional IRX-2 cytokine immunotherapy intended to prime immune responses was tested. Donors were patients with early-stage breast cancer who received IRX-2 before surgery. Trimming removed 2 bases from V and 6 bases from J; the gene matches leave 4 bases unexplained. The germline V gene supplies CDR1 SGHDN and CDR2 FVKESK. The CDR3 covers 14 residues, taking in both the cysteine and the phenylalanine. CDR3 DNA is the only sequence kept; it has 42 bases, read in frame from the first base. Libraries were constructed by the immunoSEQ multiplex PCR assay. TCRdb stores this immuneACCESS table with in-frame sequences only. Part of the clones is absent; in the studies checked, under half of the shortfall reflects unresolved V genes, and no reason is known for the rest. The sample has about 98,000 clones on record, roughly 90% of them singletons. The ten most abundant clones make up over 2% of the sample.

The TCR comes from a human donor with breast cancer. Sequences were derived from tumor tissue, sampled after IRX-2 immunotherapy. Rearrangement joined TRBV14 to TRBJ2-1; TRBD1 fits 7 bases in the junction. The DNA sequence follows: TGTGCCAGCAGCCAACCGGGACAGTTCAATGAGCAGTTCTTC. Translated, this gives CASSQPGQFNEQFF.